A selection of T cell receptor beta chains follows, all from one sample in a study of T cells in Graves' hyperthyroidism and ophthalmopathy. TCRdb analysed the multiplex PCR reads with MiXCR anew, one entry per CDR3 protein. The data hold approximately 400,000 distinct CDR3 sequences, with 14% observed a single time. Sequenced input: blood. The origin of the receptors is a woman in her 30s with Graves' ophthalmopathy. CDR3s include the opening cysteine and the closing phenylalanine or tryptophan. The order of the fields is V gene, clone size, J gene, D gene, CDR3 DNA, CDR3 protein. D genes are given only for firm matches. Clone size is shown for a subset of rows, as once, few, many or a class of expanded clone.

v_gene: TRBV7-6; abundance: few; j_gene: TRBJ1-4; d_gene: -; CDR3nt: TGTGCCAGCAGCTTAGAGCTCTCCAATGAAAAACTGTTTTTT; CDR3aa: CASSLELSNEKLFF
v_gene: TRBV4-1; abundance: few; j_gene: TRBJ2-7; d_gene: -; CDR3nt: TGCGCCAGCAGCCAAGATTCAGCAATATACTACGAGCAGTACTTC; CDR3aa: CASSQDSAIYYEQYF
v_gene: TRBV12-3/TRBV12-4; abundance: many; j_gene: TRBJ2-1; d_gene: -; CDR3nt: TGTGCCAGCCGAACCGGGATTCGAAATGAGCAGTTCTTC; CDR3aa: CASRTGIRNEQFF
v_gene: TRBV2; abundance: many; j_gene: TRBJ2-1; d_gene: TRBD1; CDR3nt: TGTGCCAGCAGCTCCGGGACAGGGGAGGTCAATGAGCAGTTCTTC; CDR3aa: CASSSGTGEVNEQFF
v_gene: TRBV30; abundance: -; j_gene: TRBJ2-3; d_gene: -; CDR3nt: TGTGCCTGGTCGGGACCTACGCAGTATTTT; CDR3aa: CAWSGPTQYF
v_gene: TRBV7-9; abundance: once; j_gene: TRBJ1-2; d_gene: TRBD1; CDR3nt: TGTGCCAGCAGCCACCCTGGGGACAGGGGGTCCTATGGCTACACCTTC; CDR3aa: CASSHPGDRGSYGYTF
v_gene: TRBV20-1; abundance: many; j_gene: TRBJ2-5; d_gene: TRBD1; CDR3nt: TGCAGTGCTAGATCCGCACGCCGGGACAGGGAGACCCAGTACTTC; CDR3aa: CSARSARRDRETQYF
v_gene: TRBV7-6; abundance: few; j_gene: TRBJ1-3; d_gene: -; CDR3nt: TGTGCCAGCAGCTTAGCGGGGACGGACTCTGGAAACACCATATATTTT; CDR3aa: CASSLAGTDSGNTIYF
v_gene: TRBV6-1; abundance: few; j_gene: TRBJ2-6; d_gene: TRBD1; CDR3nt: TGTGCCAGCAGAACAAGGATACAGGGGTCTGGGGCCAACGTCCTGACTTTC; CDR3aa: CASRTRIQGSGANVLTF
v_gene: TRBV12-3/TRBV12-4; abundance: many; j_gene: TRBJ1-6; d_gene: -; CDR3nt: TGTGCCAGGACAGGTTGGGGTTCACCCCTCCACTTT; CDR3aa: CARTGWGSPLHF
v_gene: TRBV20-1; abundance: many; j_gene: TRBJ2-1; d_gene: TRBD2; CDR3nt: TGCAGTGCTAACGACGGCGGGCTAGCGGGGGCTAATGAGCAGTTCTTC; CDR3aa: CSANDGGLAGANEQFF
v_gene: TRBV28; abundance: many; j_gene: TRBJ1-1; d_gene: TRBD1; CDR3nt: TGTGCCAGCAGTTTCTTGGGGACAGGGTGGACTGAAGCTTTCTTT; CDR3aa: CASSFLGTGWTEAFF
v_gene: TRBV5-1; abundance: many; j_gene: TRBJ2-7; d_gene: TRBD1; CDR3nt: TGCGCCAGCAGCCCCAATGTACGGGACAGGGTAACCTACGAGCAGTACTTC; CDR3aa: CASSPNVRDRVTYEQYF
v_gene: TRBV5-5; abundance: many; j_gene: TRBJ2-1; d_gene: -; CDR3nt: TGTGCCAGCAGCTCTATATTATCTTGGAATGAGCAGTTCTTC; CDR3aa: CASSSILSWNEQFF
v_gene: TRBV20-1; abundance: many; j_gene: TRBJ2-3; d_gene: -; CDR3nt: TGCAGTGCTAGATCAGGGAACACAGATACGCAGTATTTT; CDR3aa: CSARSGNTDTQYF
v_gene: TRBV3-1; abundance: many; j_gene: TRBJ2-1; d_gene: -; CDR3nt: TGTGCCAGCAGCCAAGTTGGGGTAGGCGAGCAGTTCTTC; CDR3aa: CASSQVGVGEQFF
v_gene: TRBV24-1; abundance: many; j_gene: TRBJ1-1; d_gene: TRBD1; CDR3nt: TGTGCCACCAGTGGGACAGGGGGCCCCGATGAAGCTTTCTTT; CDR3aa: CATSGTGGPDEAFF
v_gene: TRBV7-2; abundance: many; j_gene: TRBJ1-3; d_gene: -; CDR3nt: TGTGCCAGCAGCTTACTCCTTTCTGAGGGAAACACCATATATTTT; CDR3aa: CASSLLLSEGNTIYF
v_gene: TRBV2; abundance: many; j_gene: TRBJ2-2; d_gene: TRBD2; CDR3nt: TGTGCCAGCAGAGGGACTAGCGGGGTCGGGGAGCTGTTTTTT; CDR3aa: CASRGTSGVGELFF
v_gene: TRBV6-5; abundance: many; j_gene: TRBJ2-7; d_gene: -; CDR3nt: TGTGCCAGCAGTTACTCTCAAAACGCCGGCCGGGGGTACGACGAGCAGTACTTC; CDR3aa: CASSYSQNAGRGYDEQYF
v_gene: TRBV30; abundance: many; j_gene: TRBJ2-5; d_gene: -; CDR3nt: TGTGCCTGGAAAACGGGGGGCCCTTTGGAGACCCAGTACTTC; CDR3aa: CAWKTGGPLETQYF
v_gene: TRBV6-6; abundance: many; j_gene: TRBJ2-1; d_gene: -; CDR3nt: TGTGCCAGCAGTTACCTACGTGGTGAGCAGTTCTTC; CDR3aa: CASSYLRGEQFF
v_gene: TRBV12-3/TRBV12-4; abundance: many; j_gene: TRBJ1-1; d_gene: -; CDR3nt: TGTGCCAGCCAACCCCGGGGTATCCGGAACACTGAAGCTTTCTTT; CDR3aa: CASQPRGIRNTEAFF
v_gene: TRBV14; abundance: many; j_gene: TRBJ2-7; d_gene: TRBD1; CDR3nt: TGTGCCAGCAGCCAAGCAAATATGGGAAGACAGGGATTTAACTCCTACGAGCAGTACTTC; CDR3aa: CASSQANMGRQGFNSYEQYF
v_gene: TRBV6-1; abundance: -; j_gene: TRBJ1-5; d_gene: -; CDR3nt: TGTGCCAGCAGTCCTCATCAGGGTGTCGCGGATCAGCCCCAGCATTTT; CDR3aa: CASSPHQGVADQPQHF
v_gene: TRBV5-1; abundance: -; j_gene: TRBJ1-5; d_gene: -; CDR3nt: TGCGCCAGCAGCCCCTCCCAGCCCCAGCATTTT; CDR3aa: CASSPSQPQHF
v_gene: TRBV29-1; abundance: few; j_gene: TRBJ2-1; d_gene: TRBD2; CDR3nt: TGCAGCGTCCCTGGGACTAGCGGGGGGGCCGGCGAGCAGTTCTTC; CDR3aa: CSVPGTSGGAGEQFF
v_gene: TRBV9; abundance: -; j_gene: TRBJ1-2; d_gene: -; CDR3nt: TGTGCCAGCAGCACCTCCCAGGACGGTGGCTACACCTTC; CDR3aa: CASSTSQDGGYTF
v_gene: TRBV13; abundance: few; j_gene: TRBJ2-1; d_gene: TRBD2; CDR3nt: TGTGCCAGCAGCTCGTTTTCTAGCGGGGGTGCTCCTGGGGATGAGCAGTTCTTC; CDR3aa: CASSSFSSGGAPGDEQFF
v_gene: TRBV10-3; abundance: many; j_gene: TRBJ1-1; d_gene: TRBD1; CDR3nt: TGTGCCATCAGCCTGACAGGGGCGAGCACTGAAGCTTTCTTT; CDR3aa: CAISLTGASTEAFF
v_gene: TRBV5-1; abundance: many; j_gene: TRBJ2-1; d_gene: TRBD1; CDR3nt: TGCGCCAGCAACGACAGGGTGGACAATGAGCAGTTCTTC; CDR3aa: CASNDRVDNEQFF
v_gene: TRBV10-1; abundance: -; j_gene: TRBJ2-5; d_gene: TRBD2; CDR3nt: TGCGCCAGCAGTGAGTCGAGGGTAGCGGGGTCCCGAGGGACCCAGTACTTC; CDR3aa: CASSESRVAGSRGTQYF
v_gene: TRBV20-1; abundance: -; j_gene: TRBJ1-3; d_gene: -; CDR3nt: TGCAGTGCTAGGAGGCCCTTGGGGGCCCACTCTGGAAACACCATATATTTT; CDR3aa: CSARRPLGAHSGNTIYF
v_gene: TRBV7-9; abundance: many; j_gene: TRBJ2-5; d_gene: -; CDR3nt: TGTGCCAGCACCTTTGGTGGGGAGACCCAGTACTTC; CDR3aa: CASTFGGETQYF
v_gene: TRBV7-2; abundance: many; j_gene: TRBJ2-1; d_gene: TRBD2; CDR3nt: TGTGCCAGCAGACCGGGGGGGGGTACCTACAATGAGCAGTTCTTC; CDR3aa: CASRPGGGTYNEQFF
v_gene: TRBV12-3/TRBV12-4; abundance: many; j_gene: TRBJ1-5; d_gene: -; CDR3nt: TGTGCCAGCAGCGGCAGGGCTAATCAGCCCCAGCATTTT; CDR3aa: CASSGRANQPQHF
v_gene: TRBV3-1; abundance: -; j_gene: TRBJ2-7; d_gene: -; CDR3nt: TGTGCCAGCAGCCAAGTTAGAGGGTTTTCCGAGCAGTACTTC; CDR3aa: CASSQVRGFSEQYF
v_gene: TRBV19; abundance: -; j_gene: TRBJ2-5; d_gene: -; CDR3nt: TGTGCCAGTGGGTGGGGAGAGACCCAGTACTTC; CDR3aa: CASGWGETQYF
v_gene: TRBV7-9; abundance: few; j_gene: TRBJ1-2; d_gene: -; CDR3nt: TGTGCCAGCAGCTACACAGGGAAAGTTAACTATGGCTACACCTTC; CDR3aa: CASSYTGKVNYGYTF
v_gene: TRBV12-3/TRBV12-4; abundance: -; j_gene: TRBJ2-1; d_gene: -; CDR3nt: TGTGCCAGCCGTTTATTTCGCGCGGGGGCGCACAATGAGCAGTTCTTC; CDR3aa: CASRLFRAGAHNEQFF
v_gene: TRBV7-9; abundance: many; j_gene: TRBJ1-1; d_gene: -; CDR3nt: TGTGCCAGCAGCCCGGGACACCTCACTGAAGCTTTCTTT; CDR3aa: CASSPGHLTEAFF
v_gene: TRBV20-1; abundance: many; j_gene: TRBJ2-3; d_gene: -; CDR3nt: TGCAGTGCTAGAGATCAGCGCACAGATACGCAGTATTTT; CDR3aa: CSARDQRTDTQYF
v_gene: TRBV12-3/TRBV12-4; abundance: many; j_gene: TRBJ1-1; d_gene: TRBD1; CDR3nt: TGTGCCAGCAGCTTGGGGACAGGGGGCACTGAAGCTTTCTTT; CDR3aa: CASSLGTGGTEAFF
v_gene: TRBV7-9; abundance: -; j_gene: TRBJ1-6; d_gene: TRBD1; CDR3nt: TGTGCCAGCAGCCGGACAGGGCTTTATTCACCCCTCCACTTT; CDR3aa: CASSRTGLYSPLHF
v_gene: TRBV5-5; abundance: many; j_gene: TRBJ2-2; d_gene: -; CDR3nt: TGTGCCAGCAGCTTACGTGCGGGCAACACCGGGGAGCTGTTTTTT; CDR3aa: CASSLRAGNTGELFF
v_gene: TRBV6-2/TRBV6-3; abundance: -; j_gene: TRBJ2-1; d_gene: -; CDR3nt: TGTGCCAGCAGTTACTTTGACGGAAACTACAATGAGCAGTTCTTC; CDR3aa: CASSYFDGNYNEQFF